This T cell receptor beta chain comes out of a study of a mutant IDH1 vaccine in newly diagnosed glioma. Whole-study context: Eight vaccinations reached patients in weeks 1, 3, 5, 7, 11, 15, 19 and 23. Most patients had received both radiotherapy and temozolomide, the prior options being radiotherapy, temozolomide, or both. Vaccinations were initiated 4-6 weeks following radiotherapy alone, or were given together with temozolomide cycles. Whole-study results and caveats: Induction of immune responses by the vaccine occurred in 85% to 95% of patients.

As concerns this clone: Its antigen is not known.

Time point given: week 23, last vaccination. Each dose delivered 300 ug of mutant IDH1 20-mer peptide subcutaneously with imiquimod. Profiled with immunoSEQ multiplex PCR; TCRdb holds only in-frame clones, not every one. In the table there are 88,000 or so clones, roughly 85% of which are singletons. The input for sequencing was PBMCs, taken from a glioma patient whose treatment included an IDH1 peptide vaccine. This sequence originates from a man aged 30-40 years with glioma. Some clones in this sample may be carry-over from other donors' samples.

CDR3 nucleotide sequence: TGTGCCAGCAGTGAGGACAGGGGCCATCAGCCCCAGCATTTT. Translation gives CASSEDRGHQPQHF. This chain joins TRBV25-1 and TRBJ1-5; 9 bases map to TRBD1. CDR3 length: 14 residues. V dropped 3 bases and J dropped 5; count of bases not matched to a gene: 2. Germline CDR1 is MGHDK and CDR2 is SYGVNS.